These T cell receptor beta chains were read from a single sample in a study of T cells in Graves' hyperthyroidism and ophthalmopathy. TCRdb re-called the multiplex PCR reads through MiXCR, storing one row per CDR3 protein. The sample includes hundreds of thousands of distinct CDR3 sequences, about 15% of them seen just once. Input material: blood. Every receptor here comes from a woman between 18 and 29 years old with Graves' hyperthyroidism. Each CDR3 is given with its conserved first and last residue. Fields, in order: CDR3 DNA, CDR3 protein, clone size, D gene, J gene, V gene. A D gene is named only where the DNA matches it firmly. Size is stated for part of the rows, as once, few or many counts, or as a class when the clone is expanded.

TGCGCCAGCAGCCAAGAGAAATGGGCTAGCGGGCTACACAATGAGCAGTTCTTC	CASSQEKWASGLHNEQFF	few	TRBD2	TRBJ2-1	TRBV4-3
TGTGCCACCAGTGATTCGACAGGCTACTATGGCTACACCTTC	CATSDSTGYYGYTF	few	NA	TRBJ1-2	TRBV24-1
TGTGCCAGCAGTGAGGGAGGGGGGGATTCTACGGTCTATGGCTACACCTTC	CASSEGGGDSTVYGYTF	many	NA	TRBJ1-2	TRBV2
TGTGCCAGCAGGGAAGCGGGAGGACTCTACAATGAGCAGTTCTTC	CASREAGGLYNEQFF	many	TRBD2	TRBJ2-1	TRBV2
TGTGCCAGCAGTTTATTCAGAGGGTGGCAAGAGACCCAGTACTTC	CASSLFRGWQETQYF	NA	NA	TRBJ2-5	TRBV28
TGTGCCAGCTCTCCCACAGGGATCGCAGATACGCAGTATTTT	CASSPTGIADTQYF	many	NA	TRBJ2-3	TRBV12-3/TRBV12-4
TGTGCCAGCAGCTTAGGGCCTAGGGGGAGGCCCCTTTACGAGCAGTACTTC	CASSLGPRGRPLYEQYF	NA	NA	TRBJ2-7	TRBV11-2
TGTGCCAGTACCCAAGAAGAAATGCAGTGGCGAAACACCATATATTTT	CASTQEEMQWRNTIYF	NA	NA	TRBJ1-3	TRBV19
TGTGCCAGCAGCCGGCGCAGGGGGCCACAGCCCCAGCATTTT	CASSRRRGPQPQHF	many	TRBD1	TRBJ1-5	TRBV7-2
TGTGCCAGCAGCCCCGACAGGGGGCGCATAGATACGCAGTATTTT	CASSPDRGRIDTQYF	many	TRBD1	TRBJ2-3	TRBV7-3
TGCGCCAGCAGCCCCACGTCCCAGGGGCCAGAGACCCAGTACTTC	CASSPTSQGPETQYF	many	NA	TRBJ2-5	TRBV5-1
TGCAGTGCTAGAGATCTTGCGGGAGCAGGGTCCTACAATGAGCAGTTCTTC	CSARDLAGAGSYNEQFF	many	TRBD2	TRBJ2-1	TRBV20-1
TGTGCCAGCAGCTTCACCGGACAGGCGAACTATGGCTACACCTTC	CASSFTGQANYGYTF	many	TRBD1	TRBJ1-2	TRBV5-5
TGTGCCAGCACCAAGACAGGGATATCGTACGAGCAGTACTTC	CASTKTGISYEQYF	many	TRBD1	TRBJ2-7	TRBV2
TGTGCCAGCAGTCATGACAGCCTCCCTAACACTGAAGCTTTCTTT	CASSHDSLPNTEAFF	many	NA	TRBJ1-1	TRBV12-3/TRBV12-4
TGTGCCAGCAGTCTGAGCGCCATTCAGTACTTC	CASSLSAIQYF	NA	NA	TRBJ2-4	TRBV25-1
TGTGCCAGCAGCCCATCCGTCCAGCCCCAGCATTTT	CASSPSVQPQHF	few	NA	TRBJ1-5	TRBV7-8
TGTGCCAGCAGCCCCTCTAGCGTCCCAGAGACCCAGTACTTC	CASSPSSVPETQYF	few	NA	TRBJ2-5	TRBV11-2
TGTGCCAGCAGCCGGACACTATCCTACGAGCAGCACTTC	CASSRTLSYEQHF	NA	NA	TRBJ2-7	TRBV4-2
TGCAGTTTAGAAGGGGCGGTCAGCACAGATACGCAGTATTTT	CSLEGAVSTDTQYF	few	NA	TRBJ2-3	TRBV20-1
TGTGCCAGCAGCTGGGGCGAGGCCTTGAACACCGGGGAGCTGTTTTTT	CASSWGEALNTGELFF	many	NA	TRBJ2-2	TRBV7-8
TGCAGTGCGGGAGCGGGACCCGGCTCCTACAATGAGCAGTTCTTC	CSAGAGPGSYNEQFF	few	TRBD2	TRBJ2-1	TRBV20-1
TGTGCCAGCAGCTTTCGAGGTGGTACGCAGTATTTT	CASSFRGGTQYF	NA	NA	TRBJ2-3	TRBV7-7
TGTGCCAGCAGTGTCTGGCTAGCGGGAAAAGAGACCCAGTACTTC	CASSVWLAGKETQYF	many	TRBD2	TRBJ2-5	TRBV2
TGTGCCAGCATCCCCGACGGGAGCAGGGTCACAGATACGCAGTATTTT	CASIPDGSRVTDTQYF	many	NA	TRBJ2-3	TRBV2
TGTGCCACAGCAGGGGACTACGAGCAGTACTTC	CATAGDYEQYF	NA	NA	TRBJ2-7	TRBV2
TGTGCCAGCAGCTCACTCGGCACCACCTACGAGCAGTACTTC	CASSSLGTTYEQYF	NA	NA	TRBJ2-7	TRBV11-2
TGTGCCAGCAGCTTAACCGGGGCCCACAATGAGCAGTTCTTC	CASSLTGAHNEQFF	few	NA	TRBJ2-1	TRBV7-9
TGTGCCAGCAGCCCCTTAGGAGGCCCCGCCAACGTCCTGACTTTC	CASSPLGGPANVLTF	many	NA	TRBJ2-6	TRBV11-2
TGTGCCAGCAGCTTGGATGGAGGGAGGGAGACCCAGTACTTC	CASSLDGGRETQYF	many	NA	TRBJ2-5	TRBV5-8
TGTGCCAGCAGTTTCGTAAGCCGAGGACTAGCGGCATCCTACAATGAGCAGTTCTTC	CASSFVSRGLAASYNEQFF	few	TRBD2	TRBJ2-1	TRBV12-3/TRBV12-4
TGTGCCAGCAGTGTCGGAAAAGAGACCCAGTACTTC	CASSVGKETQYF	many	NA	TRBJ2-5	TRBV2
TGTGCCAGCAGTTCAGGGACAGGTCCTGGGAAACTGTTTTTT	CASSSGTGPGKLFF	many	TRBD1	TRBJ1-4	TRBV12-3/TRBV12-4
TGTGCCAGCAGCCCAAGAGACCTGGGGGAGACCCAGTACTTC	CASSPRDLGETQYF	NA	NA	TRBJ2-5	TRBV7-2
TGTGCCTGGACCAAACGGGAGGGGGTGGGCACTGAAGCTTTCTTT	CAWTKREGVGTEAFF	many	NA	TRBJ1-1	TRBV30
TGTGCCAGCAAAGGGGCCGGGAGATTCTACAATGAGCAGTTCTTC	CASKGAGRFYNEQFF	few	NA	TRBJ2-1	TRBV14
TGCAGTGCTGCTCTATCGGGACAGCGAAACTATGGCTACACCTTC	CSAALSGQRNYGYTF	NA	TRBD1	TRBJ1-2	TRBV20-1
TGTGCCAGCAGCCTTCCTGGGACAGGGGGTTATGGCTACACCTTC	CASSLPGTGGYGYTF	many	TRBD1	TRBJ1-2	TRBV7-8
TGTGCCAGCAGTTACTCCATTGGTTTTCAAGCCCTGACCCAGTACTTC	CASSYSIGFQALTQYF	NA	NA	TRBJ2-5	TRBV6-2/TRBV6-3
TGTGCCAGCAGCTTCGCCGGGACAGGTCCCAATGAGCAGTTCTTC	CASSFAGTGPNEQFF	many	TRBD1	TRBJ2-1	TRBV7-3
TGTGCCAGCAGTGAGAGGGTCGGCAATCAGCCCCAGCATTTT	CASSERVGNQPQHF	many	NA	TRBJ1-5	TRBV2
TGTGCCAGCGGTACAGGGGTCGGAGGAGCTTTCTTT	CASGTGVGGAFF	NA	TRBD1	TRBJ1-1	TRBV6-1
TGCAGTGCTAGAGTTTCCTCGGGTCTCTACGAGCAGTACTTC	CSARVSSGLYEQYF	once	NA	TRBJ2-7	TRBV20-1
TGTGCCAGCAGCTTTTCGGGTTCTCGAAACACCGGGGAGCTGTTTTTT	CASSFSGSRNTGELFF	many	NA	TRBJ2-2	TRBV7-9
TGTGCCAGCAGTTCCCTCAGGGGATTTGGAAACACCATATATTTT	CASSSLRGFGNTIYF	many	NA	TRBJ1-3	TRBV27
TGCAGTGCTCATAGCGGGAGGACCCAAGAGACCCAGTACTTC	CSAHSGRTQETQYF	many	TRBD2	TRBJ2-5	TRBV20-1
TGTGCCAGCAGCCATGTCGGGGGCTCCTATGGCTACACCTTC	CASSHVGGSYGYTF	NA	NA	TRBJ1-2	TRBV7-2
TGTGCCAGCAGTGAAGTAGGATTAGGGAGCAATCAGCCCCAGCATTTT	CASSEVGLGSNQPQHF	many	NA	TRBJ1-5	TRBV2
TGTGCCAGCAAGCGGGAGGGCCCCTACGAGCAGTACTTC	CASKREGPYEQYF	NA	TRBD2	TRBJ2-7	TRBV12-3/TRBV12-4
TGTGCCAGCAGCTCCTCCGGGACTAGCAAGACCGGGGAGCTGTTTTTT	CASSSSGTSKTGELFF	NA	TRBD2	TRBJ2-2	TRBV7-9
TGCGCCAGCAGCCAACCTCGACTAGCGACTAGCACAGATACGCAGTATTTT	CASSQPRLATSTDTQYF	few	TRBD2	TRBJ2-3	TRBV4-1
TGTGCCAGCAGCTTGTCTGAGGGATGGGGACAATTCGAGCAGTTCTTC	CASSLSEGWGQFEQFF	NA	NA	TRBJ2-1	TRBV7-6
TGTGCCAGCAGTGGGACTAGCCCCACCTCGACCTACGAGCAGTACTTC	CASSGTSPTSTYEQYF	many	TRBD2	TRBJ2-7	TRBV2
TGCAGTGCTAGAGATGGGCAGGGTAATTCACCCCTCCACTTT	CSARDGQGNSPLHF	NA	NA	TRBJ1-6	TRBV20-1
TGTGCCTGGGGAGCGGGAGGGCCTGCCGAGCAGTACTTC	CAWGAGGPAEQYF	many	TRBD2	TRBJ2-7	TRBV30
TGTGCCAGCAGCTTATTGTTTAGTCAGCCCCAGCATTTT	CASSLLFSQPQHF	NA	NA	TRBJ1-5	TRBV7-2
TGTGCCAGCAGCCATTCCAGAGATGGCTACACCTTC	CASSHSRDGYTF	many	NA	TRBJ1-2	TRBV7-9
TGTGCCAGCAGCTCCGGGACGAACACCGGGGAGATGTTTTTT	CASSSGTNTGEMFF	once	NA	TRBJ2-2	TRBV7-2
TGTGCCAGCAGCTTAGAGACTCTCCCGTCCTACGAGCAGTACTTC	CASSLETLPSYEQYF	many	NA	TRBJ2-7	TRBV7-2